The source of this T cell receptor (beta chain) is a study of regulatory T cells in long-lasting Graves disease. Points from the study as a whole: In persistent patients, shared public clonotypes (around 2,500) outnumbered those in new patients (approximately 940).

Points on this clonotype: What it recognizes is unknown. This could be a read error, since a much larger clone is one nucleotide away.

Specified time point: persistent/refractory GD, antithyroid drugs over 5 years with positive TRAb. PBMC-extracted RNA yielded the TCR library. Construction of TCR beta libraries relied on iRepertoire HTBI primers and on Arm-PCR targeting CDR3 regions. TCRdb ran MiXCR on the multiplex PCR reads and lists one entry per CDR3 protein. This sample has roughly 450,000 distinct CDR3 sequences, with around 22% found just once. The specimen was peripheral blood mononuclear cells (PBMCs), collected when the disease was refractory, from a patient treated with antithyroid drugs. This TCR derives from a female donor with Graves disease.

This chain's CDR3 is CASLPGGENIQYF. CDR3 coding DNA: TGTGCCAGCCTCCCGGGGGGGGAAAACATTCAGTACTTC. The rearrangement links TRBV28 to TRBJ2-4; TRBD2 agrees at 8 bases. The CDR3 has 13 amino acids. After removal of 8 bases from V and 5 bases from J, the junction contained 5 bases not matched to a gene. CDR1 is MDHEN, CDR2 SYDVKM, per germline.